Presented here are 28 T cell receptor beta chains from one specimen sequenced in a study of blood T cell repertoires in COVID-19. The repertoire was sequenced with immunoSEQ multiplex PCR; TCRdb's copy has only in-frame clones and lacks some. The sample carries approximately 350,000 clones, 89% recorded once. Sequencing was done on a sample of peripheral blood. The receptors stem from a woman aged 25-40 years with COVID-19, enrolled during active disease.

The J gene is TRBJ1-3, the V gene TRBV5-1, with 9 bases identical to TRBD1. The CDR3 loop spans 15 amino acids. V trimming: 4 bases; J trimming: 3 bases; junction bases outside the gene matches: 5. From germline, CDR1 is SGHRS and CDR2 YFSETQ. CDR3 sequence reads: CASSTDRGDGNTIYF. The CDR3 DNA is TGCGCCAGCAGCACGGACAGGGGTGATGGAAACACCATATATTTT.

The chain is built from TRBV7-8 and TRBJ1-6; unclear D gene. CDR3 length equals 17 residues. CDR1 SGHVS and CDR2 FQNEAQ come from the germline V gene. Trimming left V 2 bases short and J 8 bases short, with 19 bases between. The CDR3 reads CASSLYAFESQDSPLHF. Written as DNA, the CDR3 is TGTGCCAGCAGCTTATATGCCTTTGAGTCTCAAGATTCACCCCTCCACTTT.

The chain joins TRBV12-3 or TRBV12-4 to TRBJ2-1; possibly TRBD2 for D (5 bases). V was shortened by 6 bases and J by 5 bases, with 11 bases between the two germline ends. CDR3 size: 13 residues. CDR3 in amino acids: CASSLTRDNEQFF. The CDR3 region has the DNA TGTGCCAGCAGCCTAACTAGGGACAATGAGCAGTTCTTC.

The chain links TRBV5-6 to TRBJ1-4; 8 nucleotides agree with TRBD1. J was trimmed by 6 bases and V by 4 bases; bases with no gene match: 5. Germline values: CDR1 SGHDT, CDR2 YYEEEE. This CDR3 comprises 14 residues. The CDR3 is CASSGQGRYEKLFF. The DNA for the CDR3 is TGTGCCAGCAGCGGACAGGGTCGCTATGAAAAACTGTTTTTT.

V gene TRBV2 combines with J gene TRBJ2-5; 10 nucleotides align to TRBD1. The germline CDR1 and CDR2 sequences are SNHLY and FYNNEI. The CDR3 contains 16 residues. Unmatched junction bases numbered 7, after V lost 5 bases and J lost 1 base. CDR3 amino acids: CASSQTTGGPQETQYF. CDR3 coding DNA: TGTGCCAGCAGTCAAACGACAGGGGGCCCCCAAGAGACCCAGTACTTC.

This chain uses TRBV5-1 with TRBJ2-7; 8 bases match TRBD1. The V gene's germline CDR1 is SGHRS and CDR2 YFSETQ. V lost 0 bases, J lost 5 bases, and 10 bases stayed unmatched. This CDR3 contains 16 residues. CDR3 sequence reads: CASSLDVFGQGDEQYF. In nucleotides, the CDR3 is TGCGCCAGCAGCTTGGATGTCTTCGGACAGGGAGACGAGCAGTACTTC.

The V call is TRBV7-2, the J call TRBJ1-2; 10 bases agree with TRBD1. CDR3 length equals 15 residues. Germline CDR1 SGHTA, CDR2 FQGNSA. Unmatched junction bases numbered 7, after V lost 4 bases and J lost 5 bases. The chain's CDR3 is CASSSQPGQGYGYTF. The CDR3, as DNA: TGTGCCAGCAGCTCCCAGCCGGGACAGGGGTATGGCTACACCTTC.

The chain is built from TRBV19 and TRBJ1-5; 9 nucleotides line up with TRBD1. The CDR3 sequence is 15 residues long. CDR1 is LNHDA, CDR2 SQIVND, per germline (reference sequence). After removal of 6 bases from V and 4 bases from J, the junction contained 7 bases not matched to a gene. This CDR3 reads CASSRGTGKNQPQHF. DNA for the CDR3: TGTGCCAGTAGCAGAGGGACAGGGAAAAATCAGCCCCAGCATTTT.

The chain has TRBV6-2 or TRBV6-3 and TRBJ1-2; 7 nucleotides agree with TRBD1. Germline V gene lookup returns CDR1 MNHEY and CDR2 SVGEGT. The CDR3 has 14 amino acids. V shed 5 bases, J shed 3 bases, and the junction held 6 bases outside the gene matches. The CDR3 coding sequence is TGTGCCAGCAGTGACCTGGGACAGTACTATGGCTACACCTTC. This codes for CASSDLGQYYGYTF.

With respect to this clone: This sample also contains other DNA sequences that code for the same CDR3. The chain joins TRBV29-1 to TRBJ1-2; the match to TRBD1 covers 8 bases. From germline, CDR1 is SQVTM and CDR2 ANQGSEA. The CDR3 length is 14 residues. V lost 1 base and J lost 3; bases outside the gene matches: 4. CDR3 coding DNA: TGCAGCGTTGAAGGCAGGGGGCGAGACTATGGCTACACCTTC. Its protein product is CSVEGRGRDYGYTF.

V gene TRBV3-1 (or the pseudogene TRBV3-2) combines with J gene TRBJ2-3, with 12 positions matching TRBD2. CDR3 length equals 19 residues. CDR1 is LGHDT and CDR2 is YNNKEL in the germline V gene (reference sequence). Losses at the gene ends were 0 bases for V and 2 bases for J; bases not matched to a gene: 9. For the CDR3, the DNA is TGTGCCAGCAGCCAAGATAAAGGAAGGACTAGCGGGGTCACAGATACGCAGTATTTT. It yields the protein CASSQDKGRTSGVTDTQYF.

This clone was detected a few times. The V and J genes are TRBV6-6 and TRBJ1-5, with TRBD1 as a possible D gene (5 bases). This CDR3 is built from 16 residues. The germline V and J ends were trimmed by 4 bases and 1 base, with 14 bases remaining between them. Looked up from germline, CDR1 is MNHNY and CDR2 is SVGAGI (reference sequence). This CDR3 reads CASSSLYGGSNQPQHF. CDR3 DNA: TGTGCCAGCAGTTCCCTTTATGGGGGGAGCAATCAGCCCCAGCATTTT.

The V and J genes are TRBV19 and TRBJ1-6, with TRBD1 matching 7 bases. The junction had 6 bases not matched to a gene; V was cut back by 1 base and J by 6 bases. The CDR3 is 16 amino acids. Germline CDR1 is LNHDA and CDR2 is SQIVND (reference sequence). The CDR3 is CASSIAPQGGNSPLHF. CDR3 coding DNA: TGTGCCAGTAGTATAGCCCCCCAGGGGGGTAATTCACCCCTCCACTTT.

This clone was found once. The chain joins TRBV11-3 to TRBJ1-3; 7 nucleotides align to TRBD1. Germline CDR1 SGHNT, CDR2 YENEEA. V was clipped by 6 bases and J by 4 bases; unmatched bases: 9. This CDR3 region has 15 residues. The CDR3 DNA reads TGTGCCAGCAGACAAGAGACAGGGATAGGAAACACCATATATTTT. This encodes CASRQETGIGNTIYF.

In its sample, this clone was seen once. The chain uses TRBV5-6 and TRBJ1-4, with 7 nucleotides matching TRBD1. The CDR3 runs 13 residues. The ends lost 3 bases at V and 8 bases at J; junction bases unmatched: 4. Germline loops: CDR1 SGHDT, CDR2 YYEEEE. The CDR3 sequence is CASSSTGVEKLFF. The CDR3 nucleotides read TGTGCCAGCAGCTCCACAGGGGTAGAAAAACTGTTTTTT.

This clone was seen once. The genes are TRBV6-6 and TRBJ1-4, with 8 bases lining up with TRBD1. The V and J ends lost 6 bases and 2 bases, in that order; junction bases with no gene match: 8. Per the germline V gene, CDR1 is MNHNY and CDR2 is SVGAGI (reference sequence). The length of the CDR3 is 16 residues. CDR3 DNA: TGTGCCAGCAGACTTACAGGGGGTTCTACTAATGAAAAACTGTTTTTT. It yields the protein CASRLTGGSTNEKLFF.

The chain recombines TRBV30 with TRBJ1-1; 7 nucleotides align to TRBD1. The CDR3 spans 12 residues. Germline V gene data show CDR1 as GTSNPN and CDR2 as SVGIG (reference sequence). J was trimmed by 10 bases and V by 1 base; bases with no gene match: 6. The CDR3: CAWSGQAGGAFF. CDR3 DNA sequence: TGTGCCTGGAGTGGTCAGGCAGGGGGAGCTTTCTTT.

V usage is TRBV5-8 and J usage is TRBJ1-1; no reliable D call. V was pared by 0 bases and J by 13 bases, with 16 bases between. The CDR3 totals 13 residues. Per germline, CDR1 SGHTS and CDR2 YDEGEE. The chain's CDR3 is CASSLEVLGDVFF. The DNA of the CDR3 is TGTGCCAGCAGCTTGGAAGTCTTGGGAGATGTTTTCTTT.

This chain links TRBV6-5 with TRBJ2-1, with 12 nucleotides matching TRBD2. J gave up 7 bases and V 5 bases, and 6 bases lay outside the gene matches. The CDR3 is 15 amino acids. Germline V gene lookup returns CDR1 MNHEY and CDR2 SVGAGI. CDR3 in amino acids: CASSKLAGGINEQFF. CDR3 nucleotide sequence: TGTGCCAGCAGTAAACTAGCGGGGGGCATTAATGAGCAGTTCTTC.

The V gene is TRBV7-8, the J gene TRBJ2-1; TRBD2 might be the D (6 bases). V lost 8 bases, J lost 10 bases, and 21 bases lay in between. CDR3 length: 14 residues. Per germline, CDR1 SGHVS and CDR2 FQNEAQ. CDR3 sequence (DNA): TGTGCCAGCGGGCGTCTAGCGTTTGGCGGGGAGCAGTTCTTC. It encodes CASGRLAFGGEQFF.

The gene calls are TRBV19 and TRBJ1-1; D possibly corresponds to TRBD1 (5 bases). CDR3 length: 18 residues. The V gene's germline CDR1 is LNHDA and CDR2 SQIVND (reference sequence). V dropped 6 bases and J dropped 1 base, with 24 bases sitting between them. In DNA form, the CDR3 reads TGTGCCAGTAGCCCGATGGGGGGAGGGCTTCCCTCGAACACTGAAGCTTTCTTT. Amino acid sequence: CASSPMGGGLPSNTEAFF.

This clone was detected only once. The chain links TRBV6-5 to TRBJ1-3; possible D gene TRBD1, 6 bases. CDR1 is MNHEY and CDR2 is SVGAGI in the germline V gene. Between the trimmed V and J ends, which lost 6 bases and 0 bases, there was a span of 12 bases. The CDR3 loop spans 15 amino acids. In DNA, the CDR3 is TGTGCCAGCAGGCGAACAGGGAGCTCTGGAAACACCATATATTTT. The encoded protein is CASRRTGSSGNTIYF.

The chain is built from TRBV5-1 and TRBJ2-1, with a weak D call TRBD2 (5 bases). Germline V CDR1 and CDR2: SGHRS, YFSETQ. The CDR3 sequence is 15 residues long. Trimming pared 0 bases from V and 6 bases from J, leaving 13 bases between. CDR3 nucleotide sequence: TGCGCCAGCAGCTTGGACCCGACTACACCCAATGAGCAGTTCTTC. Amino acids: CASSLDPTTPNEQFF.

V gene TRBV19 combines with J gene TRBJ1-3; TRBD1 aligns across 7 bases. CDR3 length: 18 amino acids. CDR1 is LNHDA and CDR2 is SQIVND in the germline V gene (reference sequence). The V gene end was trimmed by 8 bases and the J gene end by 0 bases; junction bases not matched to a gene: 16. CDR3 nucleotide sequence: TGTGCCAGTCCAACAATTCCCGGGACAGAACGCTCTGGAAACACCATATATTTT. Translating it yields CASPTIPGTERSGNTIYF. Full variable domain (missing parts from reference TRBV19 and TRBJ1-3): DGGITQSPKYLFRKEGQNVTLSCEQNLNHDAMYWYRQDPGQGLRLIYYSQIVNDFQKGDIAEGYSVSREKKESFPLTVTSAQKNPTAFYLCASPTIPGTERSGNTIYFGEGSWLTVV.

The chain uses TRBV15 and TRBJ2-2; 7 positions agree with TRBD2. CDR3 length: 17 residues. V lost 1 base to trimming and J lost 0 bases; unmatched junction nucleotides: 5. CDR1 is LNHNV, CDR2 YYDKDF, per germline (reference sequence). The CDR3 here is CATSRAWGTTNTGELFF. DNA of the CDR3: TGTGCCACCAGCAGAGCGTGGGGGACTACGAACACCGGGGAGCTGTTTTTT.

This chain connects TRBV4-1 to TRBJ1-1; D call uncertain. The CDR3 loop spans 14 amino acids. The germline V gene encodes CDR1 MGHRA and CDR2 YSYEKL. V dropped 0 bases and J dropped 5 bases, with 10 bases sitting between them. CDR3 loop: CASSQDFGGTEAFF. CDR3 in DNA: TGCGCCAGCAGCCAAGATTTCGGAGGAACTGAAGCTTTCTTT.

The chain has TRBV4-1 and TRBJ2-5; 9 bases match TRBD1. Germline CDR1 and CDR2: MGHRA and YSYEKL. The CDR3 runs 19 residues. V was clipped by 0 bases and J by 0 bases; unmatched bases: 11. The CDR3 nucleotides read TGCGCCAGCAGCCAAGATGGGTTAACAGGGGGCGAGTACCAAGAGACCCAGTACTTC. Translated: CASSQDGLTGGEYQETQYF.

The chain uses TRBV5-6 and TRBJ1-4; 11 bases are shared with TRBD1. Germline CDR1 and CDR2: SGHDT and YYEEEE. V gave up 4 bases and J gave up 8 bases; unmatched junction bases: 7. This CDR3 comprises 15 residues. The CDR3 spells CASSRWDRGREKLFF. As DNA, the CDR3 is TGTGCCAGCAGCCGATGGGACAGGGGGAGGGAAAAACTGTTTTTT.